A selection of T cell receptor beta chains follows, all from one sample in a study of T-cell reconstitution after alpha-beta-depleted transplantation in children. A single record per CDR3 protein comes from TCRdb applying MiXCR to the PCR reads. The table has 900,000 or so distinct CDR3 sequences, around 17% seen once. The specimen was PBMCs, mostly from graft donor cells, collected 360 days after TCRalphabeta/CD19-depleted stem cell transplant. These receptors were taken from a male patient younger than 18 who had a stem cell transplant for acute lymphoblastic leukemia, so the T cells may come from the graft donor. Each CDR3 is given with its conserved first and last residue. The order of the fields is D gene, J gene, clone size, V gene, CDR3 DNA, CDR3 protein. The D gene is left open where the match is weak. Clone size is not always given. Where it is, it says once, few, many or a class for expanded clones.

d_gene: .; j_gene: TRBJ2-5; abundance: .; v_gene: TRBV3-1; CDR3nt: TGTGCCAGCAGCCAAGACGAGGGAGGCTGGATTGTAGAGACCCAGTACTTC; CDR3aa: CASSQDEGGWIVETQYF
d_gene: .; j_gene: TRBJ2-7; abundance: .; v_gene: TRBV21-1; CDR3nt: TGTGCCACCAGTAGGGCCACGCAGGGTCCCTACGAGCAGTACTTC; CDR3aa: CATSRATQGPYEQYF
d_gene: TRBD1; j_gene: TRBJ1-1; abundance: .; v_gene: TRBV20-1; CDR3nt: TGCAGTGCCCCCCCGACAGGGGGAAAGGGAGCTTTCTTT; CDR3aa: CSAPPTGGKGAFF
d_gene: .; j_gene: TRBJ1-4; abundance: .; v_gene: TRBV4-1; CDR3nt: TGCGCCAGCAGCCAAGCGGTGGGATTCGGTAATGAAAAACTGTTTTTT; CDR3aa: CASSQAVGFGNEKLFF
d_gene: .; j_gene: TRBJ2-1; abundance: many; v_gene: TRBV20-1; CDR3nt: TGCAGTGCTAGGGCCCGGGACACTTTTTATTTCACCTACAATGAGCAGTTCTTC; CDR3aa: CSARARDTFYFTYNEQFF
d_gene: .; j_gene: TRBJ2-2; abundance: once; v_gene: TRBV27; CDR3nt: TGTGCCAGCAAGTGGCAGGGTCTAGGCGGGGAGCTGTTTTTT; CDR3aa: CASKWQGLGGELFF
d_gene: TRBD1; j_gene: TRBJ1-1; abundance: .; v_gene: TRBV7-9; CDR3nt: TGTGCCAGCAGCCCGCCTAGGGGGCAGGGGACTGAAGCTTTCTTT; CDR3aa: CASSPPRGQGTEAFF
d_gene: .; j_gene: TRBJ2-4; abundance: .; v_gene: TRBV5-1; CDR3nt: TGCGCCAGCAGCTTGGGAGGGGCAAGGCGACCTTACGGTGCCAAAAACATTCAGTACTTC; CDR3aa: CASSLGGARRPYGAKNIQYF
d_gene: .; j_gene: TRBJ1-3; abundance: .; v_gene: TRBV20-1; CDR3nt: TGCAGTGCATCGGGGGGGGCCATATATTTT; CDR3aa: CSASGGAIYF
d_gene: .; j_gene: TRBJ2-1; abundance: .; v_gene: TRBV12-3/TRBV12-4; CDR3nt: TGTGCCAGCAGTTTGTGGCTAATTAACAATGAGCAGTTCTTC; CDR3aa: CASSLWLINNEQFF
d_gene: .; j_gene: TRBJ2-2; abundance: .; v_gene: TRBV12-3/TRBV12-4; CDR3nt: TGTGCCAGCAGTTTGGAAAGGCCCGGGGAGCTGTTTTTT; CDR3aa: CASSLERPGELFF
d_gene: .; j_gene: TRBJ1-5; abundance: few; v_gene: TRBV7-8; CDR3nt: TGTGCCAGCAGCTGTGGACAGCACAATCAGCCCCAGCATTTT; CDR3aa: CASSCGQHNQPQHF
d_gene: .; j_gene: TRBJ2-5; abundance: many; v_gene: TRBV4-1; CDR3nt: TGCGCCAGCAGCCAAGAAAAGGACTTGGCGGGGCTCCAAGAGACCCAGTACTTC; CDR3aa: CASSQEKDLAGLQETQYF
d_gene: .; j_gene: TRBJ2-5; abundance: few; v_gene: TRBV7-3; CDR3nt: TGTGCCAGCAGCTTAAGGCGGGGACCTAACCAAGAGACCCAGTACTTC; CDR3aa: CASSLRRGPNQETQYF
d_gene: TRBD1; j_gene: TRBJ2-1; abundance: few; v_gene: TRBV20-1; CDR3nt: TGCAGTGCCCTATCGAACTCAGGGGGCTCCTACAATGAGCAGTTCTTC; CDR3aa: CSALSNSGGSYNEQFF
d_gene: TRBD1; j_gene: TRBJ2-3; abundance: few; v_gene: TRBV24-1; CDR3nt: TGTGCCACCAGTGATTTGACAGGGGTGCCGAGCACAGATACGCAGTATTTT; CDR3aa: CATSDLTGVPSTDTQYF